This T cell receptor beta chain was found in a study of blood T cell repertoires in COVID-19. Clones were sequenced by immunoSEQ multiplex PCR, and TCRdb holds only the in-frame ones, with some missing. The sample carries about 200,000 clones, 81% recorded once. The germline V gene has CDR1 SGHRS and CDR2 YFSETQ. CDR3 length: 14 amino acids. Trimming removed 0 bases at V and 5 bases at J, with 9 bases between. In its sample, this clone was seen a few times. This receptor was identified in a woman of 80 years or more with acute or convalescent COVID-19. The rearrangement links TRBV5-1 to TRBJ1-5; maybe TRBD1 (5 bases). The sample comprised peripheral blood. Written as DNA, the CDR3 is TGCGCCAGCAGCTTGGCATTGGGGCATCAGCCCCAGCATTTT. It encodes CASSLALGHQPQHF.